A selection of T cell receptor beta chains follows, all from one sample in a study of blood T cell repertoires in COVID-19. Clones were sequenced by immunoSEQ multiplex PCR, and TCRdb holds only the in-frame ones, with some missing. The data show about 98,000 clones, 82% seen once. Source material: peripheral blood. The receptors were gathered from a man older than 75 with acute or convalescent COVID-19. Each CDR3 is given with its conserved first and last residue. D genes are given only for firm matches. The size entry is marked missing in some rows and otherwise reads once, few, many or a size class.

>TRBJ2-7|once|TRBD2|15|TRBV5-1
CASSSTSGTSYEQYF
TGCGCCAGCAGCTCGACTAGCGGGACTTCCTACGAGCAGTACTTC
>TRBJ1-2|NA|TRBD1|14|TRBV6-6
CASSYPTGNNGYTF
TGTGCCAGCAGTTACCCGACAGGGAACAATGGCTACACCTTC
>TRBJ2-5|NA|TRBD2|14|TRBV6-2/TRBV6-3
CASSYNLGGETQYF
TGTGCCAGCAGTTACAACCTCGGGGGGGAGACCCAGTACTTC
>TRBJ2-2|once|NA|13|TRBV11-3
CASSPNTAGELFF
TGTGCCAGCAGCCCGAACACCGCCGGGGAGCTGTTTTTT
>TRBJ1-1|NA|NA|13|TRBV18
CASSPWTESEAFF
TGTGCCAGCTCACCCTGGACAGAGTCTGAAGCTTTCTTT
>TRBJ2-7|NA|NA|14|TRBV19
CASRPLQGSYEQYF
TGTGCCAGTAGGCCTTTACAGGGATCCTACGAGCAGTACTTC
>TRBJ1-5|NA|TRBD1|14|TRBV7-9
CASSLTGGSQPQHF
TGTGCCAGCAGCCTCACAGGGGGAAGCCAGCCCCAGCATTTT
>TRBJ2-2|NA|TRBD1|18|TRBV10-3
CAISPIGSGQANTGELFF
TGTGCCATCAGTCCAATCGGATCGGGACAGGCTAACACCGGGGAGCTGTTTTTT
>TRBJ2-7|NA|NA|15|TRBV6-5
CASSYGSRDSYEQYF
TGTGCCAGCAGTTACGGTTCCCGGGACTCCTACGAGCAGTACTTC
>TRBJ1-1|NA|NA|16|TRBV25-1
CASRPGGEGRGTEAFF
TGTGCCAGCAGACCGGGAGGAGAGGGCCGGGGCACTGAAGCTTTCTTT
>TRBJ1-2|NA|TRBD1|14|TRBV19
CASSVGTVNYGYTF
TGTGCCAGTAGTGTTGGGACAGTTAACTATGGCTACACCTTC
>TRBJ1-3|NA|NA|14|TRBV5-1
CASSLPGAGNTIYF
TGCGCCAGCAGCTTACCGGGAGCGGGAAACACCATATATTTT
>TRBJ1-1|NA|TRBD1|14|TRBV7-2
CASTIGTGSTEAFF
TGTGCCAGCACCATTGGGACAGGGAGCACTGAAGCTTTCTTT
>TRBJ1-4|NA|NA|16|TRBV24-1
CATSDSKRSPNEKLFF
TGTGCCACCAGTGATAGTAAGAGGAGCCCTAATGAAAAACTGTTTTTT
>TRBJ2-2|NA|TRBD1|16|TRBV5-4
CASSLAGQANTGELFF
TGTGCCAGCAGCTTGGCGGGACAGGCGAACACCGGGGAGCTGTTTTTT
>TRBJ1-6|NA|TRBD1|15|TRBV7-8
CASSTGTVYNSPLHF
TGTGCCAGCAGCACCGGGACAGTCTATAATTCACCCCTCCACTTT
>TRBJ2-1|NA|NA|16|TRBV21-1
CASSKDAGQGENEQFF
TGTGCCAGCAGCAAAGACGCGGGACAGGGTGAAAATGAGCAGTTCTTC
>TRBJ1-1|once|NA|13|TRBV18
CASSPTGRGEAFF
TGTGCCAGCTCACCCACAGGTCGAGGTGAAGCTTTCTTT
>TRBJ2-7|NA|NA|14|TRBV7-2
CASSRQGGAREQYF
TGTGCCAGCAGCCGTCAAGGGGGGGCCAGAGAGCAGTACTTC
>TRBJ2-3|NA|TRBD1|13|TRBV11-3
CASSDRVPDTQYF
TGTGCCAGCAGCGACAGGGTGCCAGATACGCAGTATTTT
>TRBJ2-7|NA|TRBD1|16|TRBV11-2
CASSFLVGTGGYEQYF
TGTGCCAGCAGCTTTCTCGTCGGGACAGGGGGCTACGAGCAGTACTTC
>TRBJ1-4|few|TRBD1|17|TRBV18
CASSPSQGALLVEKLFF
TGTGCCAGCTCACCGAGCCAGGGGGCTTTATTAGTGGAAAAACTGTTTTTT
>TRBJ2-1|NA|TRBD2|18|TRBV5-1
CASSLEHSGSPWSNEQFF
TGCGCCAGCAGCTTGGAACATAGCGGGAGCCCGTGGAGCAATGAGCAGTTCTTC
>TRBJ1-6|NA|NA|14|TRBV10-1
CASSESRENSPLHF
TGCGCCAGCAGTGAGTCACGGGAAAATTCACCCCTCCACTTT
>TRBJ1-2|NA|NA|13|TRBV28
CASKRGGLYGYTF
TGTGCCAGCAAAAGGGGGGGGCTTTATGGCTACACCTTC